These T cell receptor beta chains were read from a single sample in a study of blood T cells in healthy people across ages. TCRdb re-derived calls from the 5' RACE reads in MiXCR, one entry per CDR3 protein. The table lists around 780,000 distinct CDR3 sequences, roughly 26% of them singletons. The same sample was also used in a study of T cells of mothers and their children.

Input material: blood. Receptors originate from a boy between 10 and 17 years old in good health. Each CDR3 is given with its conserved first and last residue. The D gene is left open where the match is weak. Clone size appears in some rows only: once, few, many, or a class for an expanded clone.

v_call	d_call	j_call	clone_size	cdr3_aa	cdr3_nt
TRBV28	.	TRBJ1-6	.	CASSLDHNSPLHF	TGTGCCAGCAGTTTGGACCATAATTCACCCCTCCACTTT
TRBV6-5	TRBD1	TRBJ2-5	few	CASRTGGAGETQYF	TGTGCCAGCAGGACAGGGGGGGCAGGGGAGACCCAGTACTTC
TRBV12-5	TRBD1	TRBJ1-4	few	CASGLERQGVYEKLFF	TGTGCTAGTGGTTTGGAGAGACAGGGGGTATATGAAAAACTGTTTTTT
TRBV6-5	.	TRBJ2-7	.	CASRDSSTRQYF	TGTGCCAGCAGGGACAGCAGTACGAGGCAGTACTTC
TRBV6-5	TRBD1	TRBJ1-5	few	CASSYSGQGPSNQPQHF	TGTGCCAGCAGTTACTCGGGACAGGGACCTAGCAATCAGCCCCAGCATTTT
TRBV4-2	.	TRBJ1-1	once	CASSPRVGTSMNTEAFF	TGTGCCAGCAGCCCACGAGTCGGGACGTCCATGAACACTGAAGCTTTCTTT
TRBV20-1	.	TRBJ2-5	.	CSAGLLGTAETQYF	TGCAGTGCTGGCTTACTAGGAACAGCAGAGACCCAGTACTTC
TRBV7-9	.	TRBJ1-2	.	CASSPTVSGYTF	TGTGCCAGCAGCCCGACAGTCTCTGGCTACACCTTC
TRBV7-9	.	TRBJ2-3	few	CASSLGLWRGGLSDTQYF	TGTGCCAGCTCCCTAGGCCTCTGGAGGGGGGGCCTTTCAGATACGCAGTATTTT
TRBV3-1	.	TRBJ2-7	.	CASSQLLSDSEQYF	TGTGCCAGCAGCCAACTACTATCGGACAGCGAGCAGTACTTC
TRBV19	.	TRBJ1-2	.	CASTDGTAGYTF	TGTGCCAGTACCGACGGCACGGCCGGCTACACCTTC
TRBV7-9	.	TRBJ2-7	.	CASSLVGGATHEQYF	TGTGCCAGCAGCTTAGTCGGAGGGGCCACCCACGAGCAGTACTTC
TRBV2	TRBD1	TRBJ2-1	.	CASRPQGDEQFF	TGTGCCAGCAGACCACAGGGGGATGAGCAGTTCTTC
TRBV5-1	TRBD2	TRBJ2-1	few	CASSLVGASGDEQFF	TGCGCCAGCAGCTTGGTCGGGGCCAGCGGGGATGAGCAGTTCTTC
TRBV20-1	.	TRBJ1-2	few	CSASPDRGDYGYTF	TGCAGTGCTAGCCCGGACCGGGGGGACTATGGCTACACCTTC
TRBV5-5	TRBD2	TRBJ2-5	.	CASSGRLAGGRETQYF	TGTGCCAGCAGCGGCAGACTAGCGGGGGGACGAGAGACCCAGTACTTC
TRBV6-1	TRBD1	TRBJ1-2	few	CASRADRAYGGYTF	TGCGCCAGCAGGGCCGACAGGGCCTACGGAGGCTACACCTTC
TRBV6-1	.	TRBJ1-4	.	CASSAYGTSPNEKLFF	TGTGCCAGCAGTGCCTACGGGACATCTCCCAATGAAAAACTGTTTTTT
TRBV7-7	TRBD1	TRBJ2-5	many	CASSSGTGGAQYF	TGTGCCAGCAGCTCCGGGACAGGGGGGGCCCAGTACTTC
TRBV20-1	TRBD2	TRBJ2-3	.	CSATGTKRDTQYF	TGCAGTGCTACCGGGACTAAAAGAGATACGCAGTATTTT
TRBV1	.	TRBJ2-5	.	CTSSHRAGEVETQYF	TGCACCAGCAGCCACAGAGCGGGGGAGGTGGAGACCCAGTACTTC
TRBV3-1	TRBD1	TRBJ2-1	many	CASSQGQGVSYNEQFF	TGTGCCAGCAGCCAAGGACAGGGGGTTTCGTACAATGAGCAGTTCTTC